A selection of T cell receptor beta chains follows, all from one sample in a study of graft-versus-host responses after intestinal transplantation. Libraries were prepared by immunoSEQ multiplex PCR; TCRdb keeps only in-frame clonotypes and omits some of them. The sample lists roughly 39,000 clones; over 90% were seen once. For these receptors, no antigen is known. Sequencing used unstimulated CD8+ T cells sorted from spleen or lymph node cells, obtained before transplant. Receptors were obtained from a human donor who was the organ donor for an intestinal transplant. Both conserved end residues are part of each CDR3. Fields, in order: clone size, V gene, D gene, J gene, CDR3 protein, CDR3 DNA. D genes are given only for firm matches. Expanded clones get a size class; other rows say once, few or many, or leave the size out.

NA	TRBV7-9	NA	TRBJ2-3	CASSSGPPDTQYF	TGTGCCAGCAGCTCCGGGCCTCCAGATACGCAGTATTTT
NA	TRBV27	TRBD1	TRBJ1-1	CASSFWQGGTEAFF	TGTGCCAGCAGTTTTTGGCAGGGGGGCACTGAAGCTTTCTTT
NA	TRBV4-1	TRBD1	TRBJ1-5	CASSHITGVRQPQHF	TGCGCCAGCAGCCATATTACAGGGGTCCGACAGCCCCAGCATTTT
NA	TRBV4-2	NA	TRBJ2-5	CASSQGPGFSGETQYF	TGTGCCAGCAGCCAAGGTCCCGGTTTTTCGGGAGAGACCCAGTACTTC
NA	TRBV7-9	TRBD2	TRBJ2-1	CASSPPLSGEYNEQFF	TGTGCCAGCAGCCCTCCCCTTAGCGGGGAATACAATGAGCAGTTCTTC
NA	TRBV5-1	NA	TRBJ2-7	CASSLPGKNEQYF	TGCGCCAGCAGCTTGCCAGGGAAAAACGAGCAGTACTTC
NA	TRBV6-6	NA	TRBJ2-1	CASSYSGTQHEQFF	TGTGCCAGCAGTTACTCTGGGACACAGCATGAGCAGTTCTTC
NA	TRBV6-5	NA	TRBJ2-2	CASTRDSEDTGELFF	TGTGCCAGCACCCGGGACTCCGAGGACACCGGGGAGCTGTTTTTT
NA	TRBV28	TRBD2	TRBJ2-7	CASRLTSGGYEQYF	TGTGCCAGCAGACTGACTAGCGGGGGGTACGAGCAGTACTTC
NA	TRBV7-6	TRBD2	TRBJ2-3	CASRGLAGGVDTQYF	TGTGCCAGCAGGGGACTAGCGGGGGGGGTAGATACGCAGTATTTT
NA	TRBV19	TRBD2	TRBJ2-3	CASTPDTVLAVDISTDTQYF	TGTGCCAGTACCCCAGATACCGTACTAGCGGTTGACATTAGCACAGATACGCAGTATTTT
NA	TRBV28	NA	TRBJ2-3	CASSFRAGGDTQYF	TGTGCCAGCAGTTTCCGGGCAGGGGGGGATACGCAGTATTTT
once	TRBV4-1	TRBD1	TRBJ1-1	CASSQGQGANTEAFF	TGCGCCAGCAGCCAGGGACAGGGTGCGAACACTGAAGCTTTCTTT
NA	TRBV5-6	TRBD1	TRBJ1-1	CASSLNPGGRYTEAFF	TGTGCCAGCAGCTTAAACCCAGGGGGAAGGTACACTGAAGCTTTCTTT
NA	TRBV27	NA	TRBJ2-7	CASTPRAGGNEQYF	TGTGCCAGCACCCCTAGGGCAGGAGGCAACGAGCAGTACTTC
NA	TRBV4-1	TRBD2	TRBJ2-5	CASSDSRTSGETQYF	TGCGCCAGCAGCGATTCCAGGACTAGCGGAGAGACCCAGTACTTC
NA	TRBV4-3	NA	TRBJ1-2	CASSQPDSLRDGYTF	TGCGCCAGCAGCCAACCGGACAGCCTGCGGGATGGCTACACCTTC
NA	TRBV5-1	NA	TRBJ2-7	CASSERDGHEQYF	TGCGCCAGCAGCGAAAGGGACGGCCACGAGCAGTACTTC
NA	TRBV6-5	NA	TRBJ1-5	CASSEWAQPQHF	TGTGCCAGCAGTGAATGGGCTCAGCCCCAGCATTTT
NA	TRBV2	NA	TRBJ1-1	CASSDDPRGEAFF	TGTGCCAGCAGCGACGACCCGCGGGGTGAAGCTTTCTTT
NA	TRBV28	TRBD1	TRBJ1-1	CASSLTGGNTEAFF	TGTGCCAGCAGTTTAACAGGGGGGAACACTGAAGCTTTCTTT
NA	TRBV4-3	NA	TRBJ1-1	CASSQGLGGFEAFF	TGCGCCAGCAGCCAAGGGTTGGGGGGATTTGAAGCTTTCTTT
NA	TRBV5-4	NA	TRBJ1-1	CASSLGGATEAFF	TGTGCCAGCAGCTTGGGCGGGGCTACTGAAGCTTTCTTT
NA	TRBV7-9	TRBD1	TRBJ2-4	CASSARQGESKNIQYF	TGTGCCAGCAGCGCCAGACAGGGGGAATCCAAAAACATTCAGTACTTC
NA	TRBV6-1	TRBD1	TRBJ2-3	CASSEGQGITDTQYF	TGTGCCAGCAGTGAGGGACAGGGGATCACAGATACGCAGTATTTT
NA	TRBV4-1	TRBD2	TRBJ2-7	CASSRTSGGYEQYF	TGCGCCAGCAGCCGGACTAGCGGGGGGTACGAGCAGTACTTC
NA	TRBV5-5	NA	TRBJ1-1	CASSLKNSLNTEAFF	TGTGCCAGCAGCTTGAAGAACAGCCTGAACACTGAAGCTTTCTTT
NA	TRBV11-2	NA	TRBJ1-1	CASSDRLNTEAFF	TGTGCCAGCAGCGACAGATTGAACACTGAAGCTTTCTTT
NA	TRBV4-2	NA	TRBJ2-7	CASCGLNSYEQYF	TGTGCCAGCTGCGGACTGAACTCCTACGAGCAGTACTTC
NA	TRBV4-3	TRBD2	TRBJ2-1	CASSQESALAGGPVYNEQFF	TGCGCCAGCAGCCAAGAATCCGCCCTAGCGGGGGGGCCGGTTTACAATGAGCAGTTCTTC
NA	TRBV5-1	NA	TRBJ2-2	CASSPRGAGELFF	TGCGCCAGCAGCCCACGGGGGGCTGGGGAGCTGTTTTTT
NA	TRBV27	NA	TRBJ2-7	CASSLVGWGLYEQYF	TGTGCCAGCAGTTTAGTGGGATGGGGCCTCTACGAGCAGTACTTC
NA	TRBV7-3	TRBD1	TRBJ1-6	CASSSGQGGSPLHF	TGTGCCAGCAGCTCCGGACAGGGAGGCTCACCCCTCCACTTT
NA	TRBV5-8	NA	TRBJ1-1	CASSLAIGAEAFF	TGTGCCAGCAGCTTGGCCATCGGGGCTGAAGCTTTCTTT
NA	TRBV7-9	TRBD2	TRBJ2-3	CASSSASGTPRDTQYF	TGTGCCAGCAGTTCGGCTAGCGGCACACCCCGGGATACGCAGTATTTT
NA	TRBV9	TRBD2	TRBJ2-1	CASSVEDSGGGYEQFF	TGTGCCAGCAGCGTAGAAGATAGCGGGGGAGGCTATGAGCAGTTCTTC